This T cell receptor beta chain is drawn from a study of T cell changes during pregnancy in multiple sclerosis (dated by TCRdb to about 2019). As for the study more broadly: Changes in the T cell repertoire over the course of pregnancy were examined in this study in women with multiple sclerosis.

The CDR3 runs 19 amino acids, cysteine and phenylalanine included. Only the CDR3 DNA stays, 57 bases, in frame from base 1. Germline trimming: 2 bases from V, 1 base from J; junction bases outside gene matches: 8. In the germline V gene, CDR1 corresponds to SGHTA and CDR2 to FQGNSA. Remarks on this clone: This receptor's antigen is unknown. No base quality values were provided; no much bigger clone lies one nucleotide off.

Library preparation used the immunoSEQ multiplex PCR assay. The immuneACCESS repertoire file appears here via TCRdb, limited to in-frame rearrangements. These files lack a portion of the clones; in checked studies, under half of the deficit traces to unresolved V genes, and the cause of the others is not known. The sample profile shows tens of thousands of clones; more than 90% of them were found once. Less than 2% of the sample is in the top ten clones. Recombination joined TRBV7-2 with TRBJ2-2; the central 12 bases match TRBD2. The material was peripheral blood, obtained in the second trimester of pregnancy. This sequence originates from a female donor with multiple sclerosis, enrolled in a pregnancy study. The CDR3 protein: CASSLYPTSGGLNTGELFF. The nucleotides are TGTGCCAGCAGCTTATATCCAACTAGCGGGGGGCTGAACACCGGGGAGCTGTTTTTT.